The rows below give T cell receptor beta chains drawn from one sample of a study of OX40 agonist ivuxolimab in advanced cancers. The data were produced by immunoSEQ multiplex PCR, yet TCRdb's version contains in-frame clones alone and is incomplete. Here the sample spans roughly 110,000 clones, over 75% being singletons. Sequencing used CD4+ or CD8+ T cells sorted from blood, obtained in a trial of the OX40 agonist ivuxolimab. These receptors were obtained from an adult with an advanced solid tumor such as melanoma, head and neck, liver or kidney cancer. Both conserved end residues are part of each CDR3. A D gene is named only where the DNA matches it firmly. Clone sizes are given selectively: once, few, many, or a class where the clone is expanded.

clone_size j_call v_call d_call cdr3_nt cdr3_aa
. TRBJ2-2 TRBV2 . TGTGCCAGCAGACCTTTTGACACCGGGGAGCTGTTTTTT CASRPFDTGELFF
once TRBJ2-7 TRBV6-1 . TGTGCCAGCAGCAGAAACGAGCAGTACTTC CASSRNEQYF
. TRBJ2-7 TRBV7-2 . TGTGCCAGCAGCCGCCCTGTCGACAGCCAGGCCTCCTACGAGCAGTACTTC CASSRPVDSQASYEQYF
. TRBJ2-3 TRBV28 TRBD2 TGTGCCAGCAAGTCGGGGGGGTATGGCACAGATACGCAGTATTTT CASKSGGYGTDTQYF
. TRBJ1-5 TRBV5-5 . TGTGCCAGCAGCTTGGTACAGGGATCGAGCAATCAGCCCCAGCATTTT CASSLVQGSSNQPQHF
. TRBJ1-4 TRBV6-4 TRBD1 TGTGCCAGCAGCCGGGACAGGGGAAAGGTAAGGGAAAAACTGTTTTTT CASSRDRGKVREKLFF
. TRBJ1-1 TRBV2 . TGTGCCAGCAATCAACAGGGAATGAACACTGAAGCTTTCTTT CASNQQGMNTEAFF
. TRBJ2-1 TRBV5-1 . TGCGCCAGCAGCTTGGACAGATACAATGAGCAGTTCTTC CASSLDRYNEQFF
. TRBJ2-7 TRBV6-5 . TGTGCCAGCAGTACCCACGTCGAGCAGTACTTC CASSTHVEQYF
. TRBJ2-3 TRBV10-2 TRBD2 TGCGCCAGCCAGGCTAGCGGGGGGGCCGTAGATACGCAGTATTTT CASQASGGAVDTQYF
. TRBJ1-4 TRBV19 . TGTGCCAGTAGTATCATGGACAGTAATGAAAAACTGTTTTTT CASSIMDSNEKLFF
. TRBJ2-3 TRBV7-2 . TGTGCCAGCACCCGACTGTACACAGATACGCAGTATTTT CASTRLYTDTQYF
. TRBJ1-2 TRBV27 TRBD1 TGTGCCAGCAGTTTATCTGCGGGGAGGGGGCGGTCGGGCTACACCTTC CASSLSAGRGRSGYTF
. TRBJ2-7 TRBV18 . TGTGCCAGCTCACCCGGACTCTACGAGCAGTACTTC CASSPGLYEQYF
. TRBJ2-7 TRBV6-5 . TGTGCCAGTCACTCCGGCACCTACGAGCAGTACTTC CASHSGTYEQYF
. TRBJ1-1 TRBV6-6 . TGTGCCAGCAGTACTGGACATTTGAACACTGAAGCTTTCTTT CASSTGHLNTEAFF